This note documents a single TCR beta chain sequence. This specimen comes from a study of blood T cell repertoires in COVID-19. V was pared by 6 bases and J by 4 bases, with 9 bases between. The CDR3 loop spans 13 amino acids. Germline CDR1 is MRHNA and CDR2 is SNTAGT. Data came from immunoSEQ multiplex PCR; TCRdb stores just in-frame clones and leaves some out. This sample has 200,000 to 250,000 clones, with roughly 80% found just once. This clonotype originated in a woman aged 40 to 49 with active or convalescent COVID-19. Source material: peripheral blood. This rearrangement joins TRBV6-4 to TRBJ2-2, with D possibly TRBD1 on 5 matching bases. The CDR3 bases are TGTGCCAGCAGACCCGACAGCACCGGGGAGCTGTTTTTT. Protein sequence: CASRPDSTGELFF.